Listed below are T cell receptor beta chains from one sample, sequenced in a study of blood T cell repertoires in COVID-19. Method: immunoSEQ multiplex PCR; TCRdb's copy keeps in-frame clones and lacks some. The sample holds 60,000 to 95,000 clones, 87% seen once. The sample was peripheral blood. The source of these receptors is a woman aged 50 to 65 with acute or convalescent COVID-19. The CDR3 runs from the conserved cysteine through the conserved F or W. Each record gives: V gene, clone size, D gene, J gene, CDR3 protein, CDR3 DNA. D genes are given only for firm matches. Expanded clones are given a class, and other clones once, few, many or no size at all.

>TRBV14|.|TRBD1|TRBJ1-2
CASTKDRGLGYTF
TGTGCCAGCACTAAGGACAGGGGGCTTGGCTACACCTTC
>TRBV15|.|.|TRBJ1-1
CATSRDSVGTFTEAFF
TGTGCCACCAGCAGAGATTCAGTTGGGACATTTACTGAAGCTTTCTTT
>TRBV14|.|.|TRBJ1-1
CASSLLGGGNTEAFF
TGTGCCAGCAGCCTCCTCGGGGGGGGGAACACTGAAGCTTTCTTT
>TRBV6-5|.|TRBD2|TRBJ2-1
CASGFLDGGDNEQFF
TGTGCCAGCGGGTTCTTAGATGGGGGGGACAATGAGCAGTTCTTC
>TRBV9|once|TRBD1|TRBJ1-2
CASSVTGGPYYGYTF
TGTGCCAGCAGCGTTACAGGGGGCCCCTACTATGGCTACACCTTC
>TRBV10-3|.|TRBD1|TRBJ1-5
CAISESTGVQPQHF
TGTGCCATCAGTGAGTCTACAGGGGTCCAGCCCCAGCATTTT
>TRBV2|.|TRBD1|TRBJ2-7
CASSGGQGGSYEQYF
TGTGCCAGCAGCGGAGGACAGGGAGGATCCTACGAGCAGTACTTC
>TRBV19|.|.|TRBJ1-5
CASSNQGNVRQPQHF
TGTGCCAGTAGCAACCAGGGAAACGTACGCCAGCCCCAGCATTTT
>TRBV2|.|.|TRBJ2-7
CASSETDRAPYEQYF
TGTGCCAGCAGTGAAACTGACAGAGCCCCCTACGAGCAGTACTTC
>TRBV6-6|.|.|TRBJ1-6
CASSSQGTPLHF
TGTGCCAGCAGTTCCCAGGGAACACCCCTCCACTTT
>TRBV5-6|.|.|TRBJ2-7
CASSSRQNEQYF
TGTGCCAGCAGCTCGAGACAAAACGAGCAGTACTTC
>TRBV7-2|.|TRBD2|TRBJ2-5
CASSLSGSGETQYF
TGTGCCAGCAGTCTGAGCGGGAGCGGCGAGACCCAGTACTTC
>TRBV6-5|.|.|TRBJ1-2
CASRQDLLGYGYTF
TGTGCCAGCAGACAGGACCTGCTAGGATATGGCTACACCTTC
>TRBV6-2/TRBV6-3|.|TRBD2|TRBJ2-3
CASSTPGWREGTDTQYF
TGTGCCAGCAGCACTCCGGGATGGCGGGAGGGCACAGATACGCAGTATTTT
>TRBV20-1|few|TRBD1|TRBJ1-2
CSAGDSPYTF
TGCAGTGCTGGGGACAGTCCCTACACCTTC
>TRBV6-5|few|TRBD2|TRBJ2-1
CASSSLAGAGDEQFF
TGTGCCAGCAGTTCACTAGCGGGGGCGGGGGATGAGCAGTTCTTC
>TRBV30|.|.|TRBJ1-1
CAWSLQGYTEAFF
TGTGCCTGGAGTTTACAGGGCTACACTGAAGCTTTCTTT
>TRBV5-6|.|.|TRBJ2-1
CASSWPGAGGQFF
TGTGCCAGCAGCTGGCCCGGGGCCGGGGGGCAGTTCTTC
>TRBV30|.|.|TRBJ1-4
CAWSVGADEKLFF
TGTGCCTGGAGTGTTGGTGCGGATGAAAAACTGTTTTTT
>TRBV7-2|once|.|TRBJ1-6
CASSLFPDNSPLHF
TGTGCCAGCAGCTTATTCCCCGATAATTCACCCCTCCACTTT
>TRBV29-1|.|TRBD1|TRBJ1-3
CSVGDRRSGNTIYF
TGCAGCGTCGGGGACAGACGCTCTGGAAACACCATATATTTT
>TRBV7-3|.|.|TRBJ1-6
CASSLGGYNSPLHF
TGTGCCAGCAGCTTAGGAGGGTATAATTCACCCCTCCACTTT
>TRBV5-1|.|.|TRBJ2-2
CASSLDDGRAGELFF
TGCGCCAGCAGCTTGGACGACGGCCGGGCCGGGGAGCTGTTTTTT
>TRBV6-5|.|TRBD1|TRBJ2-2
CASRQGASNGELFF
TGTGCCAGCAGACAGGGGGCGTCAAACGGGGAGCTGTTTTTT
>TRBV9|once|.|TRBJ1-2
CASSVFDGDYGYTF
TGTGCCAGCAGCGTATTTGACGGAGACTATGGCTACACCTTC
>TRBV30|few|.|TRBJ2-7
CAWSSQGYEQYF
TGTGCCTGGAGTAGTCAGGGCTACGAGCAGTACTTC
>TRBV10-2|.|TRBD1|TRBJ1-2
CASRAGQEPRGYTF
TGCGCCAGCAGAGCTGGACAGGAGCCTAGAGGCTACACCTTC
>TRBV5-1|.|TRBD2|TRBJ2-7
CASSPWTSGGGEQYF
TGCGCCAGCAGCCCCTGGACTAGCGGGGGGGGTGAGCAGTACTTC
>TRBV7-2|.|TRBD1|TRBJ1-2
CASSRGQGYGYTF
TGTGCCAGCAGCCGAGGACAGGGGTATGGCTACACCTTC
>TRBV19|.|.|TRBJ1-5
CASSIRGNQPQHF
TGTGCCAGTAGTATTCGGGGGAATCAGCCCCAGCATTTT
>TRBV5-5|once|.|TRBJ1-1
CASSFRGVRVNTEAFF
TGTGCCAGCAGCTTTAGGGGCGTCAGGGTGAACACTGAAGCTTTCTTT
>TRBV10-3|.|.|TRBJ1-1
CAIRQQGNTEAFF
TGTGCCATCAGACAACAGGGGAACACTGAAGCTTTCTTT
>TRBV7-3|.|TRBD2|TRBJ2-1
CASSLTGRGSEQFF
TGTGCCAGCAGCTTAACCGGGAGGGGGAGTGAGCAGTTCTTC
>TRBV9|once|.|TRBJ1-3
CASSVGFADTIYF
TGTGCCAGCAGCGTAGGATTTGCGGATACCATATATTTT
>TRBV7-2|.|TRBD1|TRBJ2-5
CASSLEGDRGFETQYF
TGTGCCAGCAGCTTAGAGGGGGACAGGGGGTTTGAGACCCAGTACTTC
>TRBV5-4|.|.|TRBJ1-1
CASSLMGGGAEAFF
TGTGCCAGCAGCTTGATGGGTGGCGGCGCTGAAGCTTTCTTT
>TRBV4-1|.|TRBD1|TRBJ2-1
CASSQEGTAYNEQFF
TGCGCCAGCAGCCAAGAGGGGACAGCCTACAATGAGCAGTTCTTC
>TRBV5-1|.|TRBD2|TRBJ2-7
CASSPLAGVYEQYF
TGCGCCAGCAGCCCGCTAGCGGGAGTCTACGAGCAGTACTTC
>TRBV5-1|.|TRBD1|TRBJ1-2
CASSLAAGGNYGYTF
TGCGCCAGCAGCTTGGCGGCAGGGGGTAACTATGGCTACACCTTC
>TRBV5-1|.|TRBD1|TRBJ1-1
CASSSYRGVTEAFF
TGCGCCAGCAGCAGCTACAGGGGAGTCACTGAAGCTTTCTTT
>TRBV9|.|.|TRBJ2-7
CASSARSGASTEQYF
TGTGCCAGCAGCGCCCGAAGCGGCGCCAGCACCGAGCAGTACTTC
>TRBV7-9|few|.|TRBJ2-2
CASSSTENTGELFF
TGTGCCAGCAGCTCGACAGAGAACACCGGGGAGCTGTTTTTT
>TRBV24-1|.|TRBD2|TRBJ2-1
CATSDPGTSGSNEQFF
TGTGCCACCAGTGATCCGGGGACTAGCGGGAGCAATGAGCAGTTCTTC
>TRBV7-9|once|.|TRBJ1-2
CASSLQGNYGYTF
TGTGCCAGCAGCTTACAGGGGAACTATGGCTACACCTTC
>TRBV3-1/TRBV3-2|.|.|TRBJ1-1
CASSQGGGNTEAFF
TGCGCCAGCAGCCAAGGGGGAGGGAACACTGAAGCTTTCTTT
>TRBV28|.|.|TRBJ2-2
CASSFGGSPDTGELFF
TGTGCCAGCAGTTTTGGCGGATCCCCCGATACCGGGGAGCTGTTTTTT
>TRBV10-2|.|TRBD2|TRBJ2-1
CASSDGGANLHEQFF
TGCGCCAGCTCCGACGGGGGGGCTAACCTCCATGAGCAGTTCTTC
>TRBV2|.|.|TRBJ2-3
CASRDTTDTQYF
TGTGCCAGCCGGGACACCACAGATACGCAGTATTTT
>TRBV7-2|.|.|TRBJ2-2
CASSFRTGELFF
TGTGCCAGCAGCTTTAGAACCGGGGAGCTGTTTTTT
>TRBV19|.|TRBD2|TRBJ2-5
CASLLAGGPETQYF
TGTGCCAGTTTACTAGCGGGAGGGCCGGAGACCCAGTACTTC